Sequencing of this T cell receptor beta chain was carried out in a study of CD8+CD57+ T cells in acquired aplastic anemia. About the study: Sorted CD4+ and CD8+ cells gave an average of 3.2 ug of DNA.

Of note for this clonotype: Its antigen is undetermined.

Deletions cut 2 bases from V and 5 bases from J, with 13 bases between. The germline V gene has CDR1 SEHNR and CDR2 FQNEAQ (reference sequence). The CDR3 length is 14 residues. Genomic DNA, the template, was used for profiling of the TCR beta VDJ and CDR3. Using its own MiXCR run on the reads, TCRdb lists one record per CDR3 protein. Of about 48,000 distinct CDR3 sequences in the sample, about two thirds are singletons; the top ten hold around 36%. Findings and limits, study-wide: About 30 CD8+ CDR3 sequences occurred in both the patients and the controls.

The clonotype originates from a human donor in good health, serving as a control. Sequencing used sorted CD4+, CD8+, or CD8+CD57+ T cells (not recorded which) from PBMCs. This chain links TRBV7-9 with TRBJ2-7; tentatively, D is TRBD2 (6 bases). CDR3 nucleotide sequence: TGTGCCAGCAGCTTACGGGGGACGGAAAACGAGCAGTACTTC. Its protein is CASSLRGTENEQYF.